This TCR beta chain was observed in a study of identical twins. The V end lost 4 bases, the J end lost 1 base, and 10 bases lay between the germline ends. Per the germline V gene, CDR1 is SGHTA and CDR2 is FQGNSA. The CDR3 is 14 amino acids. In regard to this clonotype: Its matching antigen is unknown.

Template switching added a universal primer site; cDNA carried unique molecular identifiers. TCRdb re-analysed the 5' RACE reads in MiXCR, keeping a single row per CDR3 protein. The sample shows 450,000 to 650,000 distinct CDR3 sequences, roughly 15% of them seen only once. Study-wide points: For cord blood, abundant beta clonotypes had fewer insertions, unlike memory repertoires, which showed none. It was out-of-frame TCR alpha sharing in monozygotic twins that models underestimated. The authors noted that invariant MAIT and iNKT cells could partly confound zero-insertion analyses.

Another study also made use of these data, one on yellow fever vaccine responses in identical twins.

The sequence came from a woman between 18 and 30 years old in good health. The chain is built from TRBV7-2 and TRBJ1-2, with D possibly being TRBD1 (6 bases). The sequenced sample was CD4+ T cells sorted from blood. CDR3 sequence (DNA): TGTGCCAGCAGCTCCTGGACAGATAACTATGGCTACACCTTC. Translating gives CASSSWTDNYGYTF.